This TCR beta chain was found in a study of shared clonotypes between healthy human individuals. Whole-study findings and limits: When naive CD4 clonotypes were compared across a few donors, around 5% were shared.

To note about this clone: No antigen is known for it.

Clones were sequenced by immunoSEQ multiplex PCR, and TCRdb holds only the in-frame ones, with some missing. The sample lists over a million clones, roughly 75% seen once, with about 1.5% in the top ten. Trimming shortened V by 8 bases and J by 5 bases, and 19 bases separated the two germline ends. CDR3 length equals 14 residues. Germline values: CDR1 MNHNS, CDR2 SASEGT. The sample taken for sequencing was memory CD4+ T cells sorted from blood. The sample's subset: CD45RA-negative fraction. This chain connects TRBV6-1 to TRBJ2-7, with D tentatively TRBD1 (7 bases). The clonotype was recovered from a man aged 18 to 30 in good health. CDR3 sequence reads: CASGWRGRGDEQYF. CDR3 coding DNA: TGTGCCAGCGGATGGAGGGGGCGCGGGGACGAGCAGTACTTC.